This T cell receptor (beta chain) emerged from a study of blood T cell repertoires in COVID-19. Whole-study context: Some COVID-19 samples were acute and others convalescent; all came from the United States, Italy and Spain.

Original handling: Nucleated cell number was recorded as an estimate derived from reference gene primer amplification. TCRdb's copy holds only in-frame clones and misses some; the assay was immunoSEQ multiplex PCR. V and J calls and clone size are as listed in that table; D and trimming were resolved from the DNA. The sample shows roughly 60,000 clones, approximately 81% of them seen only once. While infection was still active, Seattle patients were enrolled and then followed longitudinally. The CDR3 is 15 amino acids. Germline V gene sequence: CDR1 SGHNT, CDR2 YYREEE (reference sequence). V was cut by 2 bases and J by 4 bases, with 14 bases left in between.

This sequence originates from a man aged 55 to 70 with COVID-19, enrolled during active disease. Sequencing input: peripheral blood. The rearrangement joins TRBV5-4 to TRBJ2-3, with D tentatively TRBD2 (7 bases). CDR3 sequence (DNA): TGTGCCAGCAGCTTCGGGGGGCGGTCGGCAGATACGCAGTATTTT. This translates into CASSFGGRSADTQYF.